The rows below give T cell receptor beta chains drawn from one sample of a study of blood T cell repertoires in COVID-19. Sequencing used immunoSEQ multiplex PCR; TCRdb keeps in-frame clones, though not all of them. This table holds tens of thousands of clones, approximately 91% found once. Sequenced: peripheral blood. Receptors were obtained from a man aged 60 to 75 with acute or convalescent COVID-19. CDR3s include the opening cysteine and the closing phenylalanine or tryptophan. Fields, in order: clone size, D gene, V gene, J gene, CDR3 DNA, CDR3 protein. D genes are given only for firm matches. The size entry is marked missing in some rows and otherwise reads once, few, many or a size class.

-	TRBD1	TRBV12-3/TRBV12-4	TRBJ2-5	TGTGCCAGCAGGCGACAGGGCCCGGGGACCCAGTACTTC	CASRRQGPGTQYF
-	TRBD1	TRBV27	TRBJ2-2	TGTGCCAGCAGTCCGACTTTGACAGGGACCGGGGAGCTGTTTTTT	CASSPTLTGTGELFF
-	-	TRBV6-1	TRBJ1-2	TGTGCCAGCAGTGAAGTCAGTAATCTCTACTATGGCTACACCTTC	CASSEVSNLYYGYTF
once	TRBD2	TRBV5-4	TRBJ2-7	TGTGCCAGCAGCTTTTCTCTAGCGGGCGGCGAGCAGTACTTC	CASSFSLAGGEQYF
-	-	TRBV7-3	TRBJ2-7	TGTGCCAGCAGCTTACGTGGAGGGGCTATCTACGAGCAGTACTTC	CASSLRGGAIYEQYF
-	-	TRBV2	TRBJ1-4	TGTGCCAGCAAATCCGACCGGACACCCAGAAATGAAAAACTGTTTTTT	CASKSDRTPRNEKLFF
-	TRBD1	TRBV15	TRBJ1-2	TGTGCCACCAGCAGAAACCCCAGGGACAGGGCGGTATGGAGGGGCTACACCTTC	CATSRNPRDRAVWRGYTF
-	-	TRBV11-2	TRBJ2-1	TGTGCCAGCAGCTTAGGGCTAGCAAAGCAGTTCTTC	CASSLGLAKQFF
-	TRBD1	TRBV2	TRBJ2-3	TGTGCCAGCAGTGTCGGACAGGGAATCACAGATACGCAGTATTTT	CASSVGQGITDTQYF
-	-	TRBV5-4	TRBJ1-1	TGTGCCAGCAGCCTACCGGGAGGGGTGACTGAAGCTTTCTTT	CASSLPGGVTEAFF
once	-	TRBV29-1	TRBJ2-7	TGCAGCGTTGAAAGGAGGGGAGGCGAGCAGTACTTC	CSVERRGGEQYF
once	-	TRBV7-9	TRBJ1-1	TGTGCCAGCAGCTTAGCCGGCACTGAAGCTTTCTTT	CASSLAGTEAFF
-	TRBD2	TRBV11-2	TRBJ2-1	TGTGCCAGCAGCTTTCCAGGACTAGCGGGGAGTAATGAGCAGTTCTTC	CASSFPGLAGSNEQFF
-	TRBD1	TRBV5-4	TRBJ1-1	TGTGCCAGCAGCCCTCCAGGGGGCGCATTACATACTGAAGCTTTCTTT	CASSPPGGALHTEAFF
-	-	TRBV21-1	TRBJ1-2	TGTGCCAGCAGCAAAAGGCCCTATAAGGGAGGGGTACGCTATGGCTACACCTTC	CASSKRPYKGGVRYGYTF
-	-	TRBV19	TRBJ1-5	TGTGCCAGTAGTATGACAGACAATCAGCCCCAGCATTTT	CASSMTDNQPQHF
-	-	TRBV6-5	TRBJ1-3	TGTGCCAGCACCGACAGGATATATTCTGGAAACACCATATATTTT	CASTDRIYSGNTIYF
-	TRBD1	TRBV2	TRBJ1-5	TGTGCCAGCAGCCGGACAGGGAATAGTAATCAGTCCCAGCATTTT	CASSRTGNSNQSQHF
-	TRBD1	TRBV5-1	TRBJ2-5	TGCGCCAGCAGCTTGGTGGTCTCAGGGGGCGGGGAGACCCAGTACTTC	CASSLVVSGGGETQYF
-	-	TRBV10-1	TRBJ2-2	TGCGCCAGCAGTGACCGGTTTCTGGTCGACAGTAACACCGGGGAGCTGTTTTTT	CASSDRFLVDSNTGELFF
-	TRBD1	TRBV13	TRBJ2-6	TGTGCCAGCAGCTTTGACAGGGGAGCTGGGGCCAACGTCCTGACTTTC	CASSFDRGAGANVLTF
-	-	TRBV28	TRBJ2-7	TGTGCCACGCTTACAGTCTCCTACGAGCAGTACTTC	CATLTVSYEQYF
-	-	TRBV5-1	TRBJ1-6	TGCGCCAGCAGCTTGGCGGGGGGGTATAATTCACCCCTCCACTTT	CASSLAGGYNSPLHF
-	TRBD2	TRBV29-1	TRBJ2-1	TGCAGCGTTGAACGGGAGGGGCTCTACAATGAGCAGTTCTTC	CSVEREGLYNEQFF
-	TRBD2	TRBV11-2	TRBJ2-1	TGTGCCAGCAGCCCCATCGGACTAGCGGGAGTTGGTGAGCAGTTCTTC	CASSPIGLAGVGEQFF
-	-	TRBV7-3	TRBJ2-3	TGTGCCAGCAGCCTGGGACACAGCACAGATACGCAGTATTTT	CASSLGHSTDTQYF
-	-	TRBV19	TRBJ1-1	TGTGCCAGTAGTATGGGGCCCGAAGCTTTCTTT	CASSMGPEAFF
-	-	TRBV6-5	TRBJ1-1	TGTGCCAGCAGTTACTCGCGGGGGTGGGCCTACACTGAAGCTTTCTTT	CASSYSRGWAYTEAFF
-	-	TRBV9	TRBJ2-3	TGTGCCAGCAGCAGGGAGGCAGATACGCAGTATTTT	CASSREADTQYF
-	-	TRBV5-1	TRBJ2-3	TGCGCCAGCAGCTCCACAAGCCGTACTACCGCCACAGATACGCAGTATTTT	CASSSTSRTTATDTQYF
-	-	TRBV2	TRBJ2-7	TGTGCCAGCACAAGCGAAGGGGGTCACGTCTACGAGCAGTACTTC	CASTSEGGHVYEQYF
-	-	TRBV27	TRBJ1-4	TGTGCCAGCAGTTTAGGGCCCTATAATGAAAAACTGTTTTTT	CASSLGPYNEKLFF
-	-	TRBV6-5	TRBJ1-5	TGTGCCAGCAGTTACTCGCACAGCTTGAGGCCCCAGCATTTT	CASSYSHSLRPQHF
-	-	TRBV24-1	TRBJ2-2	TGTGCCACCAGTCTCTATGCTGTCGGGACCGGGGAGCTGTTTTTT	CATSLYAVGTGELFF
-	-	TRBV4-3	TRBJ1-2	TGCGCCAGCAGCCAAGGCGCGGAGGAACCTAACTATGGCTACACCTTC	CASSQGAEEPNYGYTF
-	-	TRBV2	TRBJ1-1	TGTGCCAGCAGAGACAGAGGATTGAACACTGAAGCTTTCTTT	CASRDRGLNTEAFF
-	-	TRBV5-6	TRBJ1-3	TGTGCCAGCAGCTCGACATGGCAGAGCTCTGGAAACACCATATATTTT	CASSSTWQSSGNTIYF
-	TRBD2	TRBV5-4	TRBJ2-3	TGTGCCAGCAGCTTGCGCGGGAGGGGGGGAGATACGCAGTATTTT	CASSLRGRGGDTQYF
-	TRBD2	TRBV11-3	TRBJ2-3	TGTGCCAGCAGCTTCGGACTAGCGGGGGATACGCAGTATTTT	CASSFGLAGDTQYF
-	-	TRBV21-1	TRBJ1-2	TGTGCCAGCAGCAGCAGGACAGGCGGCTATGGCTACACCTTC	CASSSRTGGYGYTF
-	TRBD2	TRBV6-2/TRBV6-3	TRBJ2-3	TGTGCCAGCAGCTCCGGACTAGGTCGAACAGATACGCAGTATTTT	CASSSGLGRTDTQYF
medium-sized	TRBD1	TRBV6-6	TRBJ1-2	TGTGCCAGCAGCCCTCCGGGACAGGCCTATGGCTACACCTTC	CASSPPGQAYGYTF
-	-	TRBV3-1/TRBV3-2	TRBJ1-2	TGTGCCAGCAGCCAAGAGTACGGGAAGGGTGGCTACACCTTC	CASSQEYGKGGYTF
once	-	TRBV28	TRBJ1-5	TGTGCCAGCAGACCAACAGAGCCTGGTCAGCCCCAGCATTTT	CASRPTEPGQPQHF
once	-	TRBV19	TRBJ1-3	TGTGCCAGTAGTATCCCCGGCAGGGCAACTGGAAACACCATATATTTT	CASSIPGRATGNTIYF
-	-	TRBV7-2	TRBJ2-5	TGTGCCAGCAGCCCAGAGGTGTTTAGCGGCCAAGAGACCCAGTACTTC	CASSPEVFSGQETQYF
-	TRBD1	TRBV6-6	TRBJ1-4	TGTGCCAGCAGAACAGGGGGCGCGGGTGAAAAACTGTTTTTT	CASRTGGAGEKLFF
-	TRBD2	TRBV7-2	TRBJ2-7	TGTGCCAGCAGCTTAGTAGTTTCTAGCGGGAGGAGCTCCTACGAGCAGTACTTC	CASSLVVSSGRSSYEQYF
-	TRBD2	TRBV5-1	TRBJ2-2	TGCGCCAGCAGCTTGGGAATCGGGAGGTACACCGGGGAGCTGTTTTTT	CASSLGIGRYTGELFF
once	-	TRBV2	TRBJ1-2	TGTGCCAGCAGTTCCGAACAGAACTATGGCTACACCTTC	CASSSEQNYGYTF
-	-	TRBV6-5	TRBJ1-1	TGTGCCAGCAGTTACTCTCGGTGGACTGTTGAAGCTTTCTTT	CASSYSRWTVEAFF
once	-	TRBV9	TRBJ2-7	TGTGCCAGCAGCGTAGTCCCAGAAGCCTACGAGCAGTACTTC	CASSVVPEAYEQYF
-	-	TRBV7-9	TRBJ2-1	TGTGCCAGCAGCTTACCCGCTATGCCCTCCTACAATGAGCAGTTCTTC	CASSLPAMPSYNEQFF
-	TRBD2	TRBV5-1	TRBJ2-5	TGCGCCAGCAGCTTGGGCCTAGCGGAAGTCCAAGAGACCCAGTACTTC	CASSLGLAEVQETQYF
once	-	TRBV24-1	TRBJ1-4	TGTGCCACCAGTGATCCTCCAGGGGAGAATGAAAAACTGTTTTTT	CATSDPPGENEKLFF
once	TRBD1	TRBV2	TRBJ1-6	TGTGCCAGCAGTGGCCGGACAGGGCGAAATTCACCCCTCCACTTT	CASSGRTGRNSPLHF
-	-	TRBV7-9	TRBJ1-5	TGTGCCAGCAGCTTAGCCCGGCAGCCCCAGCATTTT	CASSLARQPQHF
-	-	TRBV5-1	TRBJ2-7	TGCGCCAGCAGTCTATCGCCCATTACTCTAGACGAGCAGTACTTC	CASSLSPITLDEQYF
-	-	TRBV5-1	TRBJ2-7	TGCGCCAGCAGCTTAACAGGGACCTACGAGCAGTACTTC	CASSLTGTYEQYF